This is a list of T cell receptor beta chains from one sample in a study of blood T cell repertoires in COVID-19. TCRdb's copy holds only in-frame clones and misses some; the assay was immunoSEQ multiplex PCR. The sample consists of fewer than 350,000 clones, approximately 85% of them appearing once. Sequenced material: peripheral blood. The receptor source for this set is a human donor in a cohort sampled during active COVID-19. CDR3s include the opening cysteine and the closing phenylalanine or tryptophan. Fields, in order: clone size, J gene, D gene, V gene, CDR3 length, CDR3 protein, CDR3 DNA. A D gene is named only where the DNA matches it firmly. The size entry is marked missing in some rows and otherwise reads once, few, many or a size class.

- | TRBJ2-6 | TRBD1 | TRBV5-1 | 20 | CASSYPGTGFISSGANVLTF | TGCGCCAGCAGCTACCCCGGGACAGGGTTTATAAGCTCTGGGGCCAACGTCCTGACTTTC
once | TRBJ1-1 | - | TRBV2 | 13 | CASYYRMNTEAFF | TGTGCCAGCTACTACCGCATGAACACTGAAGCTTTCTTT
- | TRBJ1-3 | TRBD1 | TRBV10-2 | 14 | CASSEGTAGNTIYF | TGCGCCAGCAGTGAAGGGACAGCTGGAAACACCATATATTTT
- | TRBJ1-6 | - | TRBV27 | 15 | CASSSANERNSPLHF | TGTGCCAGCAGTTCAGCTAACGAGCGTAATTCACCCCTCCACTTT
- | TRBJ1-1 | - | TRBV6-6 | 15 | CASSYEGRARTEAFF | TGTGCCAGCAGTTACGAAGGCAGGGCGAGGACTGAAGCTTTCTTT
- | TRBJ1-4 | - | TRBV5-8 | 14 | CASSLDRVSEKLFF | TGTGCCAGCAGCTTGGACAGGGTCAGTGAAAAACTGTTTTTT
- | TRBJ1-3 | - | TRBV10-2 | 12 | CASKTEGNTIYF | TGCGCCAGCAAAACGGAGGGGAACACCATATATTTT
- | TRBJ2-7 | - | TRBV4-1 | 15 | CASAVIYTSSSEQYF | TGCGCCAGCGCAGTCATATATACCTCCTCATCCGAGCAGTACTTC
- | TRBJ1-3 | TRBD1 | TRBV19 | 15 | CASSTTGARGNTIYF | TGTGCCAGTAGTACCACAGGGGCGCGTGGAAACACCATATATTTT
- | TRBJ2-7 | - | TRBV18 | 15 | CASSPPMAGIGEQYF | TGTGCCAGCTCACCACCGATGGCCGGGATCGGCGAGCAGTACTTC
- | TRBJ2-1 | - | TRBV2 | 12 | CASRRTDYFQFF | TGTGCCAGCAGGAGGACAGACTACTTTCAGTTCTTC
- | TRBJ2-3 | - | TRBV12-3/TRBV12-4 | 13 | CASSLSSSDTQYF | TGTGCCAGCAGTTTAAGCTCATCAGATACGCAGTATTTT
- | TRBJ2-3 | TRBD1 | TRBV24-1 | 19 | CATSDFRGTDRVSTDTQYF | TGTGCCACCAGTGATTTCAGGGGGACCGACAGGGTTAGCACAGATACGCAGTATTTT
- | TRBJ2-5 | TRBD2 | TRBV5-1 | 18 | CASSLPQNLAGVSETQYF | TGCGCCAGCAGCTTGCCGCAAAACCTAGCGGGGGTCTCAGAGACCCAGTACTTC
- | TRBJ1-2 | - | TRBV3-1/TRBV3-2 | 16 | CASSHPTGVANYGYTF | TGTGCCAGCAGCCACCCGACGGGGGTAGCTAACTATGGCTACACCTTC
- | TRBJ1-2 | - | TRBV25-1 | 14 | CASSEWDSIYGYTF | TGTGCCAGCAGTGAATGGGACTCGATATATGGCTACACCTTC
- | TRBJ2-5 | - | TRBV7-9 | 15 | CASSSWTEEGETQYF | TGTGCCAGCAGCTCCTGGACCGAGGAGGGAGAGACCCAGTACTTC
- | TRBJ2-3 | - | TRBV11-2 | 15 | CASSLGRPFTDTQYF | TGTGCCAGCAGCTTAGGGAGACCTTTCACAGATACGCAGTATTTT
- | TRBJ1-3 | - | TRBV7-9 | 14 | CASSNTSSGNTIYF | TGTGCCAGCAGCAACACAAGCTCTGGAAACACCATATATTTT
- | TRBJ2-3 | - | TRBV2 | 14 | CASRARLNTDTQYF | TGTGCCAGCAGGGCCCGACTTAACACAGATACGCAGTATTTT
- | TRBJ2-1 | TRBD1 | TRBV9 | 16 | CASSVFLGQGNNEQFF | TGTGCCAGCAGCGTATTTCTGGGACAGGGAAACAATGAGCAGTTCTTC
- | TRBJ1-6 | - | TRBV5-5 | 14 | CASSFGGNNSPLHF | TGTGCCAGCAGCTTCGGGGGAAATAATTCACCCCTCCACTTT
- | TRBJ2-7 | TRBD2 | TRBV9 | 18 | CASSVDRTSGDYPYEQYF | TGTGCCAGCAGCGTAGATAGGACTAGCGGGGACTACCCATACGAGCAGTACTTC
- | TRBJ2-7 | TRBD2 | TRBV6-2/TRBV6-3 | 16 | CASSSSLAGTKYEQYF | TGTGCCAGCAGTTCCTCGCTAGCGGGGACGAAGTACGAGCAGTACTTC
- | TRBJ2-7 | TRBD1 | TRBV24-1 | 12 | CATSDPGQGQYF | TGTGCCACCAGTGACCCCGGACAGGGACAGTACTTC
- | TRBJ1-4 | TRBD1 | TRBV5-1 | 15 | CASSLAPAGGEKLFF | TGCGCCAGCAGCTTGGCTCCGGCAGGGGGCGAAAAACTGTTTTTT
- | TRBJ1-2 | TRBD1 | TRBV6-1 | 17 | CASSDMVGQGIFYGYTF | TGTGCCAGCAGTGATATGGTGGGACAGGGTATTTTCTATGGCTACACCTTC
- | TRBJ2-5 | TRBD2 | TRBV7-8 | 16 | CASSARLAGAQETQYF | TGTGCCAGCAGCGCACGACTAGCGGGGGCCCAAGAGACCCAGTACTTC
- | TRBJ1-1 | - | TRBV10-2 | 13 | CASSTWGGTEAFF | TGCGCCAGCAGTACGTGGGGGGGTACTGAAGCTTTCTTT
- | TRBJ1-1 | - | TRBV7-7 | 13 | CASSLSETTEAFF | TGTGCCAGCAGTTTATCGGAGACCACTGAAGCTTTCTTT
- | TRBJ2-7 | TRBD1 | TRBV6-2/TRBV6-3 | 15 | CASSLTGQGIHEQYF | TGTGCCAGCAGCCTCACGGGACAGGGGATCCACGAGCAGTACTTC
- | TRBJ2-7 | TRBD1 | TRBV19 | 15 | CASSIGDRGFYEQYF | TGTGCCAGTAGTATTGGGGACAGGGGGTTTTACGAGCAGTACTTC
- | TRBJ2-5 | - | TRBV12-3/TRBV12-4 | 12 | CASRGRGQTQYF | TGTGCCAGCCGAGGCAGGGGTCAGACCCAGTACTTC
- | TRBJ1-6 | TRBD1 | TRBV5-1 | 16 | CASKLDRGQGNSPLHF | TGCGCCAGCAAGTTGGACAGGGGACAGGGTAATTCACCCCTCCACTTT
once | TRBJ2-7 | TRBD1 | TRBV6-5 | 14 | CASSYRDSSYEQYF | TGTGCCAGCAGTTACCGGGACAGCAGCTACGAGCAGTACTTC
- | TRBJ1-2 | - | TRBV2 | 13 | CASTGGLSFGYTF | TGTGCCAGCACGGGGGGGTTGAGTTTTGGCTACACCTTC
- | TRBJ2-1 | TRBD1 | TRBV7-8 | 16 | CASSLFGTGKYNEQFF | TGTGCCAGCAGCTTATTTGGGACAGGGAAATACAATGAGCAGTTCTTC
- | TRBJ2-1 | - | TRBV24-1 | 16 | CATSGGQGGSYNEQFF | TGTGCCACCAGTGGGGGGCAGGGGGGCTCCTACAATGAGCAGTTCTTC
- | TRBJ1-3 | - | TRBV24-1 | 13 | CATSAGIGNTIYF | TGTGCCACCAGTGCAGGGATCGGAAACACCATATATTTT
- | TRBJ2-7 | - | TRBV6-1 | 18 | CASSEARISLGASHEQYF | TGTGCCAGCAGTGAAGCGCGGATCAGTTTAGGAGCATCGCACGAGCAGTACTTC
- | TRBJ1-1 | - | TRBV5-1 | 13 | CASSSDSGIEAFF | TGCGCCAGCAGCTCGGACAGCGGCATTGAAGCTTTCTTT
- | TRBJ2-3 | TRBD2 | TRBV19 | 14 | CASSAGLAITTQYF | TGTGCCAGTAGTGCAGGACTAGCAATAACTACGCAGTATTTT
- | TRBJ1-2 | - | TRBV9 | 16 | CASSVASTGPGYGYTF | TGTGCCAGCAGCGTAGCATCGACAGGACCGGGCTATGGCTACACCTTC
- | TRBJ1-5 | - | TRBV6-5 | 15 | CASRKRTGFGQPQHF | TGTGCCAGCAGGAAGCGTACAGGGTTTGGTCAGCCCCAGCATTTT
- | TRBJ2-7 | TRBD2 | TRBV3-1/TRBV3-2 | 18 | CASSQRGPSGGRSYEQYF | TGTGCCAGCAGCCAAAGGGGCCCTAGCGGGGGGCGCTCCTACGAGCAGTACTTC
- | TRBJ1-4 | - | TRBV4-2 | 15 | CASSSIGEDSGKLFF | TGTGCCAGCAGCTCAATCGGGGAGGATTCGGGAAAACTGTTTTTT
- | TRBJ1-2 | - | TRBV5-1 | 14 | CASSLGGGLYGYTF | TGCGCCAGCAGCTTAGGCGGGGGCCTATATGGCTACACCTTC
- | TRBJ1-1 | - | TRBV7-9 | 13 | CASSLEGVTEAFF | TGTGCCAGCAGCTTAGAAGGGGTGACTGAAGCTTTCTTT
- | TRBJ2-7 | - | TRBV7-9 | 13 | CASSATASYEQYF | TGTGCCAGCAGCGCGACAGCCTCCTACGAGCAGTACTTC
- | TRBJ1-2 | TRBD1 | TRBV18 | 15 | CASSPGAGGSYGYTF | TGTGCCAGCTCACCAGGGGCAGGGGGCAGCTATGGCTACACCTTC